This T cell receptor beta chain was found in a study of blood T cell repertoires in COVID-19. Turning to the study itself: T cells, B-cell-depleted T cells, or PBMCs provided the cDNA or gDNA that served as material.

The method was immunoSEQ multiplex PCR; TCRdb's version includes in-frame clones alone and lacks a portion of them. Among about 49,000 clones listed, about 87% were seen once. The germline V gene has CDR1 SGHRS and CDR2 YFSETQ. The V gene lost 1 base and the J gene lost 0 bases, with 8 bases spanning the gap. This CDR3 is built from 15 residues. Those enrolled in Seattle joined during active infection and were followed longitudinally afterward. This receptor was taken from an elderly woman with COVID-19, enrolled during active disease. Source material: peripheral blood. The chain recombines TRBV5-1 with TRBJ1-5, with TRBD1 as a possible D gene (5 bases). The chain's CDR3 is CASSLLGDSNQPQHF. DNA for the CDR3: TGCGCCAGCAGCTTGTTAGGGGATAGCAATCAGCCCCAGCATTTT. The complete variable domain, with remaining parts taken from reference TRBV5-1 and TRBJ1-5, reads KAGVTQTPRYLIKTRGQQVTLSCSPISGHRSVSWYQQTPGQGLQFLFEYFSETQRNKGNFPGRFSGRQFSNSRSEMNVSTLELGDSALYLCASSLLGDSNQPQHFGDGTRLSIL.